Reported below is one TCR beta chain. Its target is not known. The CDR3 has 14 amino acids. The V and J ends lost 8 bases and 3 bases respectively, with 14 bases between them. Germline lookup yields CDR1 MNHEY and CDR2 SVGAGI. The PCR made use of 60 Vbeta and 13 Jbeta primers. Method: immunoSEQ multiplex PCR; TCRdb's copy keeps in-frame clones and lacks some. The table lists 100,000 to 150,000 clones, roughly 71% of them singletons. These data come from a study of cytomegalovirus exposure and HLA in healthy donors. Study findings and constraints: Most TCR sequences were seen very rarely across donors, but some public TCRs occurred in many. Analysis performed later showed TCR beta chains linked to HLA being more clonally expanded than equally common others.

There were likely unrecorded immune exposures, though donors were nominally healthy when sampled. The TCR was taken from a woman in her forties or fifties in good health and CMV-seropositive. The chain links TRBV6-5 to TRBJ2-1; tentative D call: TRBD1 (6 bases). Material for sequencing was PBMCs. In DNA, the CDR3 is TGTGCCAGCGGTACGGAGGACAGCTACAATGAGCAGTTCTTC. Encoded protein: CASGTEDSYNEQFF.